The source of this TCR beta chain is a study of T cell repertoires in cytomegalovirus infection (dated by TCRdb to between 2019 and 2020). About the full investigation: Because public TCR beta signatures pointed to carriage of CMV infection together with the matching HLA type, the HLA type of each donor mattered for the analysis.

Results the study describes overall, beyond this receptor: Cumulative frequency of public TCR beta family members discriminated carriers of CMV infection plus the relevant HLA type in this cohort and an independent roughly 330-donor cohort. In the ex vivo response, HLA-C-restricted CMV-specific TCR beta clonotypes were dominant, and in two of eight donors the single most frequent clonotype came from this HLA-C-restricted group.

Reads for this sample came from an Illumina HiSeq 1500. TCRdb handled the public reads itself, with Q25 trimming in fastp and clone calling in MiXCR, and kept productive beta chains. CDR3 protein duplicates are merged, each entry listing the most common genes and DNA. This sample comprises 300,000 or so distinct CDR3 sequences, around 9.6% of them detected only once. The top ten clonotypes cover around 2.6% of the sample. Based on the germline V gene (reference sequence), the CDR1 and CDR2 sequences are SEHNR and FQNEAQ. Measured from the cysteine to the phenylalanine, the CDR3 is 14 residues long. Just CDR3 DNA is preserved here, 42 bases in frame from base 1. V gives up 2 bases and J gives up 5 bases, and the segment between their germline ends measures 13 bases. This clonotype was detected ten times or more. Its antigen has not been determined. Per-nucleotide qualities are absent, and no much larger clonotype sits a single base away.

Sample: PBMCs. The receptor was derived from a human donor in good health (CMV status not recorded). Some clones in this sample may be carry-over from other donors' samples. This receptor chain uses TRBV7-9 and TRBJ2-7; the D gene assignment is ambiguous. CDR3 sequence: CASSLQRTVDEQYF. In nucleotide form, the sequence is TGTGCCAGCAGCTTACAAAGAACAGTAGACGAGCAGTACTTC.